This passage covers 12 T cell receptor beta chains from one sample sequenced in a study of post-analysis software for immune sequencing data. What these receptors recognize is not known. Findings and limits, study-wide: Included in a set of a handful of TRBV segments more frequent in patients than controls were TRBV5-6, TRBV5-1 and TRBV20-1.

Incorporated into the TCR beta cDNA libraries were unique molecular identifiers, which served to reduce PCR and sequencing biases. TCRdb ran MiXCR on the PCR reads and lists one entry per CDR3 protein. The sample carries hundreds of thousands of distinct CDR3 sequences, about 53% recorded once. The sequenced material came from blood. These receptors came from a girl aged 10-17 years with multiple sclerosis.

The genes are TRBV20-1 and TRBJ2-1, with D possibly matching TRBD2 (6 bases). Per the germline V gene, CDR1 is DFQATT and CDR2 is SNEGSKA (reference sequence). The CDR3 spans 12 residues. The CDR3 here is CLGSGSYNEQFF. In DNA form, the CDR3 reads TGCTTGGGTAGCGGAAGCTACAATGAGCAGTTCTTC.

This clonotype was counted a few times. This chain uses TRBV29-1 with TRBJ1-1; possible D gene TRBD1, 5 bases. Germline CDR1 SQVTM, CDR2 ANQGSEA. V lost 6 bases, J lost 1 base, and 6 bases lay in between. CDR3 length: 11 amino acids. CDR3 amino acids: CSVTENTEAFF. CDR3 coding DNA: TGCAGCGTGACAGAGAACACTGAAGCTTTCTTT.

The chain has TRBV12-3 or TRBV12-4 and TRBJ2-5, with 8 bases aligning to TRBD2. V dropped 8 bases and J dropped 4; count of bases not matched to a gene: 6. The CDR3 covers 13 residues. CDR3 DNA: TGTGCCAGCCGCCAAGCGGGAGCAGAGACCCAGTACTTC. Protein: CASRQAGAETQYF.

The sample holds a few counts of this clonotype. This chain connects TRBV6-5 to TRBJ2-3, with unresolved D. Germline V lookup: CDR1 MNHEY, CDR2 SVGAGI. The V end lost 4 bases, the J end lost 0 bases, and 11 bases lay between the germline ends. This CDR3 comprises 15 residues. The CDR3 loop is CASSWAHRSTDTQYF. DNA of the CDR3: TGTGCCAGCAGTTGGGCTCACCGTAGCACAGATACGCAGTATTTT.

The CDR3: CASSYSSGHQPQHF. The CDR3 coding sequence is TGTGCCAGCAGTTACTCGTCCGGACATCAGCCCCAGCATTTT. The gene calls are TRBV6-5 and TRBJ1-5; D gene uncertain. V was cut by 0 bases and J by 5 bases, with 8 bases left in between. The CDR3 has 14 residues. Germline CDR1 MNHEY, CDR2 SVGAGI.

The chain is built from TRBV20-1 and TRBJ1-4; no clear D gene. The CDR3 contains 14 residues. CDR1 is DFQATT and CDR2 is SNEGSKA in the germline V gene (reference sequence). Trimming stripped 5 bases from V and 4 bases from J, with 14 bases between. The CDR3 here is CSAYAAGLNEKLFF. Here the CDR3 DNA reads TGCAGTGCTTACGCGGCCGGCCTTAATGAAAAACTGTTTTTT.

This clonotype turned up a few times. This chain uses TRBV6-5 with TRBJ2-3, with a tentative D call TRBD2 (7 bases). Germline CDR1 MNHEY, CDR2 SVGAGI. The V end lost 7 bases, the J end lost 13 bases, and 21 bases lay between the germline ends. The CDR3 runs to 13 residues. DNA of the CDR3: TGTGCCAGCACCGGCCTCACTCCGGGGGGCGAGTATTTT. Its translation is CASTGLTPGGEYF.

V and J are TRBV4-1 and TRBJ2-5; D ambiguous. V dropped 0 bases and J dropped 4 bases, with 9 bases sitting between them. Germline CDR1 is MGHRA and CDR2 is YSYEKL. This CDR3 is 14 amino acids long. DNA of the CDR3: TGCGCCAGCAGCCAAGACAGCTATCCAGAGACCCAGTACTTC. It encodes CASSQDSYPETQYF.

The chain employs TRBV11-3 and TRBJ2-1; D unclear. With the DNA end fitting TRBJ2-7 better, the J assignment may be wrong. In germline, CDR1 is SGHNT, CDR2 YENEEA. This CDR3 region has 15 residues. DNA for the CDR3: TGTGCCAGCAGCTTATCGCAGTCCTCGATTTACGAGCAGTACTTC. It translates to CASSLSQSSIYEQYF.

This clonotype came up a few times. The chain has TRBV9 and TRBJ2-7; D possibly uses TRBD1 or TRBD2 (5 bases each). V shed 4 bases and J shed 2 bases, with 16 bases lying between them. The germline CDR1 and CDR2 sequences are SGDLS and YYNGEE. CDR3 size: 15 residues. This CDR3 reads CASSQRADKAYEQYF. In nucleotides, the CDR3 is TGTGCCAGCAGCCAGAGAGCGGACAAAGCCTACGAGCAGTACTTC.

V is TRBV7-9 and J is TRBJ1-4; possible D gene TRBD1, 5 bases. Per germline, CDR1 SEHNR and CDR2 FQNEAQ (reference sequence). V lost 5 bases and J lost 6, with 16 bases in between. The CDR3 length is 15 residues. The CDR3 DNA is TGTGCCAGCAGCCCTGGACAAGGGAAGGATGAAAAACTGTTTTTT. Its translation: CASSPGQGKDEKLFF.

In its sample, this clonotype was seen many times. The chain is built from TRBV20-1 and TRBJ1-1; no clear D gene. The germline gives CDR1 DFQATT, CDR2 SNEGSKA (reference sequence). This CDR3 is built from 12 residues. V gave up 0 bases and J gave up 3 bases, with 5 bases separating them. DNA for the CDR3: TGCAGTGCTAGAGATCGATACACTGAAGCTTTCTTT. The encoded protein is CSARDRYTEAFF.